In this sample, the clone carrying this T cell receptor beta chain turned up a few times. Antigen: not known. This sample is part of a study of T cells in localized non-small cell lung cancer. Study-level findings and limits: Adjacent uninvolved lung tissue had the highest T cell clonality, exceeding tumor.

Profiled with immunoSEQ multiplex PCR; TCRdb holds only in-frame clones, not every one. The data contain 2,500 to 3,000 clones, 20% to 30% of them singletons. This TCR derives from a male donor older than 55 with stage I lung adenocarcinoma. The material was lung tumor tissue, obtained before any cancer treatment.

Here the CDR3 reads CASSQGEGVYGYTF. CDR3 nucleotide sequence: TGCGCCAGCAGCCAAGGGGAGGGGGTCTATGGCTACACCTTC. J is TRBJ1-2 and V is TRBV4-1, with D possibly TRBD1 on 6 matching bases. This CDR3 has 14 residues. The V and J ends lost 1 base and 4 bases respectively, with 10 bases between them. Germline V gene sequence: CDR1 MGHRA, CDR2 YSYEKL.